This T cell receptor (beta chain) was sequenced during a study of T-cell reconstitution after alpha-beta-depleted transplantation in children. The CDR3 has 14 residues. CDR1 is SGHVS and CDR2 is FNYEAQ in the germline V gene. V was trimmed by 5 bases and J by 7 bases, leaving 16 bases between them. Unique molecular identifiers were used in preparing the TCRbeta library. A single record per CDR3 protein comes from TCRdb applying MiXCR to the PCR reads. The sample records around 400,000 distinct CDR3 sequences, roughly 11% being singletons. This chain uses TRBV7-6 with TRBJ2-3, with D tentatively TRBD2 (6 bases). Sample: PBMCs from the stem cell graft donor, taken from the stem cell graft. This TCR was recovered from a human donor who donated a stem cell graft to a child with acute myeloid leukemia. The CDR3 sequence is CASSLTRTINTQYF. Written as DNA, the CDR3 is TGTGCCAGCAGCCTAACTAGGACTATCAATACGCAGTATTTT.